These T cell receptor beta chains were read from a single sample in a study of T cell responses to AZD1222 COVID-19 vaccine. Sequencing was performed with immunoSEQ multiplex PCR; in TCRdb, only in-frame clones are kept and a portion is missing. The sample shows 95,000 to 100,000 clones, 87% of them seen only once. The starting material was peripheral blood, obtained on day 0 of AZD1222 vaccination. These receptors all stem from an adult in good health. Both conserved end residues are part of each CDR3. Each record gives: J gene, D gene, clone size, V gene, CDR3 DNA, CDR3 protein. D genes are given only for firm matches. Part of the rows lack a size; the others show once, few, many or a class for expanded clones.

j_call: TRBJ2-2; d_call: TRBD1; clone_size: few; v_call: TRBV6-1; cdr3_nt: TGTGCCAGCAGTGAGGGGACAGGGGACACCGGGGAGCTGTTTTTT; cdr3_aa: CASSEGTGDTGELFF
j_call: TRBJ1-3; d_call: -; clone_size: -; v_call: TRBV7-2; cdr3_nt: TGTGCCAGCAGCCTATTCGAGGGCAGTGGAAACACCATATATTTT; cdr3_aa: CASSLFEGSGNTIYF
j_call: TRBJ1-3; d_call: -; clone_size: -; v_call: TRBV27; cdr3_nt: TGTGCCAGCAGTTCCAGGGCAAGCTCTGGAAACACCATATATTTT; cdr3_aa: CASSSRASSGNTIYF
j_call: TRBJ1-3; d_call: TRBD1; clone_size: -; v_call: TRBV5-1; cdr3_nt: TGCGCCAGCAGCTTGCTAGACAGGGGAGACTCTGGAAACACCATATATTTT; cdr3_aa: CASSLLDRGDSGNTIYF
j_call: TRBJ2-7; d_call: -; clone_size: -; v_call: TRBV4-1; cdr3_nt: TGCGCCAGCAGCCAAGATCGAGACCACTACGAGCAGTACTTC; cdr3_aa: CASSQDRDHYEQYF
j_call: TRBJ1-1; d_call: -; clone_size: -; v_call: TRBV9; cdr3_nt: TGTGCCAGCAGCCCTCGGACGGCGAACACTGAAGCTTTCTTT; cdr3_aa: CASSPRTANTEAFF
j_call: TRBJ2-7; d_call: TRBD1; clone_size: -; v_call: TRBV6-5; cdr3_nt: TGTGCCAGCAGGAGGGACAGGGCCTACGAGCAGTACTTC; cdr3_aa: CASRRDRAYEQYF
j_call: TRBJ2-1; d_call: -; clone_size: -; v_call: TRBV7-9; cdr3_nt: TGTGCCAGCTCCCCCTCGGCCGGTGGGGTTGAGCAGTTCTTC; cdr3_aa: CASSPSAGGVEQFF
j_call: TRBJ2-1; d_call: -; clone_size: -; v_call: TRBV24-1; cdr3_nt: TGTGCCACCAGTGATTTGGGCCCAGACAATGAGCAGTTCTTC; cdr3_aa: CATSDLGPDNEQFF
j_call: TRBJ2-7; d_call: -; clone_size: -; v_call: TRBV2; cdr3_nt: TGTGCCAGCAGTGAAGAGGGGCTCGTAGGCTACGAGCAGTACTTC; cdr3_aa: CASSEEGLVGYEQYF
j_call: TRBJ2-7; d_call: -; clone_size: -; v_call: TRBV10-3; cdr3_nt: TGTGCCATCAGTGAGTCGACTCGGGGCGGGACCTCCTACGAGCAGTACTTC; cdr3_aa: CAISESTRGGTSYEQYF
j_call: TRBJ1-1; d_call: -; clone_size: -; v_call: TRBV3-1/TRBV3-2; cdr3_nt: TGTGCCAGCAGCCATTTTACAGGGCGGACTGAAGCTTTCTTT; cdr3_aa: CASSHFTGRTEAFF
j_call: TRBJ2-1; d_call: -; clone_size: -; v_call: TRBV6-4; cdr3_nt: TGTGCCAGCAGTAAACGGCAGTCTGGGTACAATGAGCAGTTCTTC; cdr3_aa: CASSKRQSGYNEQFF
j_call: TRBJ1-4; d_call: TRBD1; clone_size: few; v_call: TRBV7-9; cdr3_nt: TGTGCCAGCAGCTTAGCGCAGGGGGCAAAACTGTTTTTT; cdr3_aa: CASSLAQGAKLFF
j_call: TRBJ2-7; d_call: -; clone_size: -; v_call: TRBV7-2; cdr3_nt: TGTGCCGGGTCAGGGCGGAGCTCCTACGAGCAGTACTTC; cdr3_aa: CAGSGRSSYEQYF
j_call: TRBJ2-1; d_call: TRBD2; clone_size: -; v_call: TRBV28; cdr3_nt: TGTGCCAGCTCCCCCGGGACTAGCGGCCCTAGGGGTGAGCAGTTCTTC; cdr3_aa: CASSPGTSGPRGEQFF
j_call: TRBJ2-3; d_call: -; clone_size: -; v_call: TRBV12-3/TRBV12-4; cdr3_nt: TGTGCCAGCACCGAAAGCGACACAGATACGCAGTATTTT; cdr3_aa: CASTESDTDTQYF
j_call: TRBJ1-2; d_call: -; clone_size: -; v_call: TRBV14; cdr3_nt: TGTGCCAGCAGCCAAGCACAGAAGCTGGGCTACACCTTC; cdr3_aa: CASSQAQKLGYTF
j_call: TRBJ2-1; d_call: -; clone_size: -; v_call: TRBV19; cdr3_nt: TGTGCCAGTAGCTCTCGGAGTAACAATGAGCAGTTCTTC; cdr3_aa: CASSSRSNNEQFF
j_call: TRBJ2-2; d_call: TRBD1; clone_size: -; v_call: TRBV5-1; cdr3_nt: TGCGCCAGCATAGACAGGGGGCGCGTCACCGGGGAGCTGTTTTTT; cdr3_aa: CASIDRGRVTGELFF
j_call: TRBJ1-1; d_call: -; clone_size: -; v_call: TRBV19; cdr3_nt: TGTGCCAGTAATCTAGGGGGACCTGAAGCTTTCTTT; cdr3_aa: CASNLGGPEAFF
j_call: TRBJ2-7; d_call: TRBD1; clone_size: -; v_call: TRBV9; cdr3_nt: TGTGCCAGCAGCGTAGAGGGACAGGGGGAGGTCGAGCAGTACTTC; cdr3_aa: CASSVEGQGEVEQYF
j_call: TRBJ1-4; d_call: -; clone_size: -; v_call: TRBV19; cdr3_nt: TGTGCCAGCGGAGGGAGTGCAACTAATGAAAAACTGTTTTTT; cdr3_aa: CASGGSATNEKLFF
j_call: TRBJ1-1; d_call: -; clone_size: -; v_call: TRBV20-1; cdr3_nt: TGCAGTGCTAGTTTTCAGATGAACACTGAAGCTTTCTTT; cdr3_aa: CSASFQMNTEAFF
j_call: TRBJ2-1; d_call: -; clone_size: -; v_call: TRBV6-1; cdr3_nt: TGTGCCAGCAGTGATATGGCGGGAAGGTACAATGAGCAGTTCTTC; cdr3_aa: CASSDMAGRYNEQFF
j_call: TRBJ2-7; d_call: -; clone_size: -; v_call: TRBV21-1; cdr3_nt: TGTGCCAGCAGCAAAACGGGGATTAAGCCATCCTACGAGCAGTACTTC; cdr3_aa: CASSKTGIKPSYEQYF
j_call: TRBJ1-6; d_call: -; clone_size: -; v_call: TRBV3-1/TRBV3-2; cdr3_nt: TGTGCCAGCAGCCAAGGGTCTACAGTCGGGCATTCACCCCTCCACTTT; cdr3_aa: CASSQGSTVGHSPLHF
j_call: TRBJ2-2; d_call: -; clone_size: -; v_call: TRBV11-3; cdr3_nt: TGTGCCAGCAGCCGTAAGCTCGAATCGAACACCGGGGAGCTGTTTTTT; cdr3_aa: CASSRKLESNTGELFF
j_call: TRBJ1-2; d_call: TRBD1; clone_size: -; v_call: TRBV5-1; cdr3_nt: TGCGCCAGCAGCTGGGACAGGGACTATGGCTACACCTTC; cdr3_aa: CASSWDRDYGYTF
j_call: TRBJ2-7; d_call: TRBD2; clone_size: -; v_call: TRBV6-5; cdr3_nt: TGTGCCAGCAATACCGGGACTAAGTACGAGCAGTACTTC; cdr3_aa: CASNTGTKYEQYF
j_call: TRBJ2-1; d_call: -; clone_size: -; v_call: TRBV7-7; cdr3_nt: TGTGCCAGCAGCTTAGCGCCCGACGGGAATGAGCAGTTCTTC; cdr3_aa: CASSLAPDGNEQFF
j_call: TRBJ1-1; d_call: -; clone_size: -; v_call: TRBV27; cdr3_nt: TGTGCCAGCAGTCCCCCCCAGGGCGAAGCTTTCTTT; cdr3_aa: CASSPPQGEAFF
j_call: TRBJ2-3; d_call: -; clone_size: -; v_call: TRBV6-6; cdr3_nt: TGTGCCAGCAGCTGGGACTTCCCAGATACGCAGTATTTT; cdr3_aa: CASSWDFPDTQYF
j_call: TRBJ2-1; d_call: TRBD2; clone_size: -; v_call: TRBV29-1; cdr3_nt: TGCAGCGTTGAGGGACTAGCGTCCTACAATGAGCAGTTCTTC; cdr3_aa: CSVEGLASYNEQFF
j_call: TRBJ1-2; d_call: -; clone_size: -; v_call: TRBV30; cdr3_nt: TGTGCCTGGAGACCCGGACAGCCTTATGGCTACACCTTC; cdr3_aa: CAWRPGQPYGYTF
j_call: TRBJ1-1; d_call: TRBD1; clone_size: -; v_call: TRBV27; cdr3_nt: TGTGCCAGCAGTTTCCTGGACAGGAGGAGCACTGAAGCTTTCTTT; cdr3_aa: CASSFLDRRSTEAFF
j_call: TRBJ1-1; d_call: -; clone_size: -; v_call: TRBV28; cdr3_nt: TGTGCCAGCAGTACGATCGGACGGGCGGCCACTGAAGCTTTCTTT; cdr3_aa: CASSTIGRAATEAFF